The rows below give T cell receptor beta chains drawn from one sample of a study of blood T cell repertoires in COVID-19. Produced via immunoSEQ multiplex PCR; TCRdb's table is partial and in-frame only. The table lists about 500,000 clones, approximately 90% of them singletons. The specimen sequenced was PBMCs or T cells enriched from blood (not recorded which). These receptors came from a woman between 18 and 30 years old who had recovered from COVID-19. The CDR3 runs from the conserved cysteine through the conserved F or W. Each record gives: J gene, V gene, D gene, clone size, CDR3 DNA, CDR3 protein. The D gene is left open where the match is weak. Not all rows give a size; the values are once, few, many and, for expanded clones, a class.

TRBJ2-7 TRBV2 TRBD1 - TGTGCCAGCCTGATGGGGACAGGGGGCGGCGAGCAGTACTTC CASLMGTGGGEQYF
TRBJ1-3 TRBV5-4 - - TGTGCCAGCAGCTTTGGGGGGTATGTTGGAAACACCATATATTTT CASSFGGYVGNTIYF
TRBJ2-7 TRBV7-2 - - TGTGCCAGCAGCTTAGCGGGGGCTCCCACCTACGAGCAGTACTTC CASSLAGAPTYEQYF
TRBJ2-6 TRBV5-1 - - TGCGCCAGCAGCTTTAGCGGCCCGACTGGGGCCAACGTCCTGACTTTC CASSFSGPTGANVLTF
TRBJ2-5 TRBV28 TRBD2 - TGTGCCAGCAGTATAAGCGGGGGCGGGATCGAGACCCAGTACTTC CASSISGGGIETQYF
TRBJ1-1 TRBV29-1 - - TGCAGCGTAAAAAGGGGGGGATCGAACACTGAAGCTTTCTTT CSVKRGGSNTEAFF
TRBJ1-3 TRBV6-5 - - TGTGCCAGCAGGCCCACAGGCGACTCTGGAAACACCATATATTTT CASRPTGDSGNTIYF
TRBJ2-1 TRBV9 - once TGTGCCAGCAGCGTAGATGGTGGAGGGGTACCCAATGAGCAGTTCTTC CASSVDGGGVPNEQFF
TRBJ2-5 TRBV5-4 TRBD2 - TGTGCCACCAGGAAGGGACTAGTGGAGGAGACCCAGTACTTC CATRKGLVEETQYF
TRBJ2-1 TRBV18 - - TGTGCCAGCTCTCAAACGGGGGACGGATACAATGAGCAGTTCTTC CASSQTGDGYNEQFF
TRBJ2-2 TRBV28 TRBD1 - TGTGCCAGCGAAGGGACAGGGGCCGGGGAGCTGTTTTTT CASEGTGAGELFF
TRBJ2-7 TRBV30 TRBD1 - TGTGCCTGGAGTTCCGGGACAGGGTCCTACGAGCAGTACTTC CAWSSGTGSYEQYF
TRBJ1-2 TRBV10-3 TRBD1 - TGTGCCACCCTAGGGACAGGGAGGGACTATGGCTACACCTTC CATLGTGRDYGYTF
TRBJ2-3 TRBV5-4 TRBD1 - TGTGCCAGCAGCTCGACAGGGGCGTCGGGGGATACGCAGTATTTT CASSSTGASGDTQYF
TRBJ1-5 TRBV2 TRBD1 - TGTGCCGGACGACAGGGACCAAATCAGCCCCAGCATTTT CAGRQGPNQPQHF
TRBJ1-2 TRBV24-1 - - TGTGCCACCCATTGGAGGCGGAATGGCTACACCTTC CATHWRRNGYTF
TRBJ2-3 TRBV18 TRBD1 - TGTGCCAGCTCACCGGGACAGGGAAGGATAGATACGCAGTATTTT CASSPGQGRIDTQYF
TRBJ2-3 TRBV7-2 TRBD2 - TGTGCCAGCAGTATTCAAACTAGCGGGGGGCCAGGGGGGCCAGATACGCAGTATTTT CASSIQTSGGPGGPDTQYF
TRBJ1-5 TRBV5-1 TRBD1 - TGCGCCAGCAGCTTGGAGGGGGCTGTCAATCAGCCCCAGCATTTT CASSLEGAVNQPQHF
TRBJ1-3 TRBV5-1 - - TGCGCCAGCAGCCGGGGATGGGGACTCGGAAACACCATATATTTT CASSRGWGLGNTIYF
TRBJ2-1 TRBV3-1/TRBV3-2 - - TGTGCCAGCAGCCGCGGAGGGGATGAGCAGTTCTTC CASSRGGDEQFF
TRBJ1-4 TRBV6-5 - - TGTGCCAGCAGTTACTCGTTGAGTAATGAAAAACTGTTTTTT CASSYSLSNEKLFF
TRBJ1-2 TRBV12-3/TRBV12-4 - - TGTGCCAGCAGTGTACGACAGAACTATGGCTACACCTTC CASSVRQNYGYTF
TRBJ2-7 TRBV7-2 TRBD2 once TGTGCCAGCAGCTTAGCGGACAGCGGGGGGGCCCACGAGCAGTACTTC CASSLADSGGAHEQYF
TRBJ1-2 TRBV19 - - TGTGCCAGTAGTATTTCCCGGACAGCCCTCTATGGCTACACCTTC CASSISRTALYGYTF
TRBJ2-7 TRBV7-2 TRBD2 - TGTGCCAGCAGCCATATAGCGGGGCCAGGGAGCTACGAGCAGTACTTC CASSHIAGPGSYEQYF
TRBJ2-7 TRBV28 - - TGTGCCAGCAGTTTACAGTTCTCCAGCTCCTACGAGCAGTACTTC CASSLQFSSSYEQYF
TRBJ2-2 TRBV7-7 TRBD2 - TGTGCTAGCAGCCCCCGATCAGCGGGGGGGGGCACCGGGGAGCTGTTTTTT CASSPRSAGGGTGELFF
TRBJ1-5 TRBV4-1 - - TGCGCCAGCAGCCAAGAAGGTCGGGAAGGGTCCTTTAATCAGCCCCAGCATTTT CASSQEGREGSFNQPQHF
TRBJ1-1 TRBV18 - - TGTGCCAGCTCACCACCGAGGACAGAAAAAGCTGAAGCTTTCTTT CASSPPRTEKAEAFF
TRBJ1-5 TRBV19 - - TGTGCCAGTAGTATCCTGGCGGGGGATGGGGGTCAGCCCCAGCATTTT CASSILAGDGGQPQHF
TRBJ2-7 TRBV27 TRBD2 - TGTGCCAGCAGTAGGCCAAGGAGCGGGGGCTACGAGCAGTACTTC CASSRPRSGGYEQYF
TRBJ1-6 TRBV2 - - TGTGCCAGCACCGCGGGAGGGTTAGGTTCACCCCTCCACTTT CASTAGGLGSPLHF
TRBJ2-5 TRBV6-5 TRBD1 - TGTGCCAGCAGCCTCCTCAGGACAGGGATGGAGACCCAGTACTTC CASSLLRTGMETQYF
TRBJ1-5 TRBV25-1 TRBD1 - TGTGCCAGCAGTGGGACGACAGGGGACAATCAGCCCCAGCATTTT CASSGTTGDNQPQHF
TRBJ1-1 TRBV5-1 - once TGCGCCAGCAGCTTGGCCTCTGGAGGGTCCACTGAAGCTTTCTTT CASSLASGGSTEAFF
TRBJ2-7 TRBV24-1 TRBD1 few TGTGCCACCAGTGCTTCCGGACAGGGGGCGCGAGAGCAGTACTTC CATSASGQGAREQYF